The 16 T cell receptor beta chains presented below share a single source sample, sequenced in a study of shared clonotypes between healthy human individuals. Measured with immunoSEQ multiplex PCR; TCRdb has only the in-frame clones, and not every one. The data show about 2.4 million clones, over 85% seen once. The sample comprised naive CD4+ T cells from PBMCs. Subset given: CD45RA+ positively selected. These receptors were obtained from a man between 18 and 35 years old in good health. Some clones in this sample may be carry-over from other donors' samples.

The chain is built from TRBV5-1 and TRBJ2-5, with 8 bases lining up with TRBD1. This CDR3 is built from 13 residues. V lost 3 bases and J lost 5; bases outside the gene matches: 3. Per germline, CDR1 SGHRS and CDR2 YFSETQ. This CDR3 is CASSSQGVETQYF. The CDR3 DNA is TGCGCCAGCAGCTCACAGGGGGTGGAGACCCAGTACTTC.

This clone occurred once. At one of its ends the junction is not consistent with the germline gene, which may arise from a read error. This same CDR3 is encoded by further DNA sequences in the sample. This chain links TRBV28 with TRBJ2-2; maybe TRBD1 (7 bases). The CDR3 consists of 16 residues. Germline V gives CDR1 MDHEN, CDR2 SYDVKM. The CDR3 sequence is CASSLGTAGRTGELFF. The CDR3 DNA reads TGTGCCAGCAGTTTAGGGACAGCGGGCCGCACCGGAGAGCTGTTTTTT. Drawing the rest from reference TRBV28 and TRBJ2-2, the complete variable domain is DVKVTQSSRYLVKRTGEKVFLECVQDMDHENMFWYRQDPGLGLRLIYFSYDVKMKEKGDIPEGYSVSREKKERFSLILESASTNQTSMYLCASSLGTAGRTGELFFGEGSRLTVL.

The chain employs TRBV9 and TRBJ2-7; D is undetermined. The V end lost 4 bases, the J end lost 2 bases, and 16 bases lay between the germline ends. CDR3 length equals 15 residues. Germline assignment: CDR1 SGDLS and CDR2 YYNGEE. CDR3 amino acids: CASSPHIGSAYEQYF. CDR3 sequence (DNA): TGTGCCAGCAGCCCCCACATCGGAAGCGCCTACGAGCAGTACTTC.

This chain connects TRBV14 to TRBJ2-1; D not resolved. This CDR3 is built from 15 residues. V lost 1 base to trimming and J lost 0 bases, with 7 bases between them. CDR1 SGHDN and CDR2 FVKESK come from the germline V gene. This CDR3 is CASSQVLSSYNEQFF. The CDR3 bases are TGTGCCAGCAGCCAAGTCCTGAGCTCCTACAATGAGCAGTTCTTC.

Of note for this clone: Other DNA sequences of this sample code for an identical CDR3. The chain is built from TRBV5-1 and TRBJ1-4; D unclear. Germline-derived CDR1 and CDR2 are SGHRS and YFSETQ. Trimming pared 0 bases from V and 8 bases from J, leaving 8 bases between. The CDR3 runs 13 residues. CDR3 sequence: CASSLGPGEKLFF. Here the CDR3 DNA reads TGCGCCAGCAGCTTGGGGCCTGGGGAAAAACTGTTTTTT.

The V call is TRBV19, the J call TRBJ2-2; D might be TRBD1 (5 bases). This CDR3 contains 15 residues. V lost 6 bases to trimming and J lost 3 bases, with 14 bases between them. Germline V gene sequence: CDR1 LNHDA, CDR2 SQIVND (reference sequence). The CDR3 nucleotides read TGTGCCAGTAGGACGGGTCAGGGCGACACCGGGGAGCTGTTTTTT. It encodes CASRTGQGDTGELFF.

V usage is TRBV28 and J usage is TRBJ1-5; maybe TRBD1 (6 bases). Germline CDR1 MDHEN, CDR2 SYDVKM. The CDR3 covers 17 residues. Trimming cost V 5 bases and J 0 bases, with 17 bases left between them. The CDR3 loop reads CASSTLRTVYSNQPQHF. CDR3 nucleotides: TGTGCCAGCAGTACCCTCAGGACAGTCTATAGCAATCAGCCCCAGCATTTT.

Points on this clone: At the DNA level, this CDR3 is encoded by other sequences in the same sample as well. The chain uses TRBV4-1 and TRBJ2-5; D possibly corresponds to TRBD2 (5 bases). V lost 0 bases and J lost 5, with 10 bases in between. Germline V lookup: CDR1 MGHRA, CDR2 YSYEKL. The CDR3 contains 14 residues. This CDR3 reads CASSQDSSRETQYF. In nucleotides, the CDR3 is TGCGCCAGCAGCCAAGATTCTAGCCGGGAGACCCAGTACTTC.

Of note for this clone: This specimen includes other DNA sequences encoding the same CDR3. The chain carries TRBV5-4 and TRBJ2-1; D possibly corresponds to TRBD2 (5 bases). This CDR3 is 14 amino acids long. Trimming shortened V by 0 bases and J by 5 bases, and 9 bases separated the two germline ends. Germline V gene sequence: CDR1 SGHNT, CDR2 YYREEE (reference sequence). As DNA, the CDR3 is TGTGCCAGCAGCTTGGAGCCGGGGAACAATGAGCAGTTCTTC. It encodes CASSLEPGNNEQFF.

V usage is TRBV4-1 and J usage is TRBJ1-4; no clear D. The germline gives CDR1 MGHRA, CDR2 YSYEKL. Trimming left V 1 base short and J 7 bases short, with 7 bases between. There are 13 residues in the CDR3. The CDR3 sequence is CASSQGPFEKLFF. In DNA, the CDR3 is TGCGCCAGCAGCCAAGGCCCCTTTGAAAAACTGTTTTTT.

This clone was recorded only once. This chain connects TRBV6-5 to TRBJ1-2, with unresolved D. V lost 4 bases and J 3 bases, leaving 18 bases between the germline ends. The CDR3 has 16 residues. Per the germline V gene, CDR1 is MNHEY and CDR2 is SVGAGI. The CDR3 DNA is TGTGCCAGCAGTTCCGCCTTGGGCAGAGCAGACTATGGCTACACCTTC. Protein product: CASSSALGRADYGYTF.

This clone was detected a few times. This specimen includes other DNA sequences encoding the same CDR3. The rearrangement joins TRBV5-1 to TRBJ1-1; D gene unclear. V was shortened by 3 bases and J by 4 bases, with 13 bases between the two germline ends. Germline V CDR1 and CDR2: SGHRS, YFSETQ. This CDR3 comprises 14 residues. The CDR3 DNA reads TGCGCCAGCAGCTCCCAAGGTGTGGGCACTGAAGCTTTCTTT. Translating gives CASSSQGVGTEAFF. Full variable domain (remainder filled in from reference TRBV5-1 and TRBJ1-1): KAGVTQTPRYLIKTRGQQVTLSCSPISGHRSVSWYQQTPGQGLQFLFEYFSETQRNKGNFPGRFSGRQFSNSRSEMNVSTLELGDSALYLCASSSQGVGTEAFFGQGTRLTVV.

This sequence joins TRBV6-4 and TRBJ1-2; TRBD1 agrees at 8 bases. The trim removed 6 bases at V and 3 bases at J, leaving 9 bases unmatched. This CDR3 comprises 15 residues. Germline CDR1 and CDR2: MRHNA and SNTAGT. The CDR3 sequence is CASRAPDREDYGYTF. Written as DNA, the CDR3 is TGTGCCAGCAGGGCCCCGGACAGGGAGGACTATGGCTACACCTTC.

This rearrangement joins TRBV27 to TRBJ2-7; TRBD1 matches 8 bases. CDR1 is MNHEY, CDR2 SMNVEV, per germline (reference sequence). V lost 7 bases to trimming and J lost 3 bases; unmatched junction nucleotides: 11. This CDR3 is 15 amino acids long. CDR3 DNA: TGTGCCAGCACTCCCTCCGGGACAGGAGTCTACGAGCAGTACTTC. Translation: CASTPSGTGVYEQYF.

The CDR3 sequence is CASTPNLGQGPNQPQHF. In DNA, the CDR3 is TGTGCCAGCACCCCCAATCTGGGACAGGGGCCGAATCAGCCCCAGCATTTT. This chain uses TRBV7-2 with TRBJ1-5, with 10 bases that match TRBD1. The V segment lost 7 bases and the J segment 4 bases; nucleotides outside the gene matches: 13. The CDR3 consists of 17 residues. CDR1 is SGHTA and CDR2 is FQGNSA in the germline V gene.

This clone was recorded a few times. The V and J genes are TRBV2 and TRBJ1-2; 10 bases line up with TRBD1. Germline CDR1 is SNHLY and CDR2 is FYNNEI. CDR3 length: 13 residues. The J segment lost 6 bases and the V segment lost 7 bases, leaving 5 bases of the junction unmatched. The CDR3 DNA sequence: TGTGCCAGCATGGGACAGGGGTCCAATGGCTACACCTTC. As protein: CASMGQGSNGYTF.